These 18 T cell receptor beta chains came from one sample sequenced in a study of blood T cells in healthy people across ages. A second PCR of roughly 6 to 12 cycles used a sample-barcoded 5' primer and a J-beta primer mix. TCRdb re-derived calls from the 5' RACE reads in MiXCR, one entry per CDR3 protein. The table records 900,000 to 950,000 distinct CDR3 sequences, 25% to 30% of them present only once. These data are also associated with another study on T cells of mothers and their children.

Sequencing was carried out using blood. The origin of the receptors is a woman aged 35 to 49 in good health.

J is TRBJ2-1 and V is TRBV15; the match to TRBD1 covers 10 bases. Germline V CDR1 and CDR2: LNHNV, YYDKDF (reference sequence). The CDR3 extends over 15 amino acids. The J segment lost 7 bases and the V segment lost 5 bases, leaving 8 bases of the junction unmatched. The CDR3 DNA is TGTGCCACCAGCCCGCAAGACAGGGGGCTTAATGAGCAGTTCTTC. Its translation: CATSPQDRGLNEQFF. The entire variable domain, with the rest obtained from reference TRBV15 and TRBJ2-1, is as follows: DAMVIQNPRYQVTQFGKPVTLSCSQTLNHNVMYWYQQKSSQAPKLLFHYYDKDFNNEADTPDNFQSRRPNTSFCFLDIRSPGLGDTAMYLCATSPQDRGLNEQFFGPGTRLTVL.

The gene calls are TRBV20-1 and TRBJ2-3; 11 bases match TRBD2. The length of the CDR3 is 14 residues. Germline V lookup: CDR1 DFQATT, CDR2 SNEGSKA (reference sequence). J gave up 4 bases and V 6 bases, and 6 bases lay outside the gene matches. The CDR3 DNA follows: TGCAGTGCCCCGACTAGCGGGGCCCCAGATACGCAGTATTTT. Translating gives CSAPTSGAPDTQYF.

The chain employs TRBV27 and TRBJ1-2; D possibly corresponds to TRBD1 (6 bases). V shed 3 bases and J shed 7 bases, with 18 bases lying between them. CDR1 MNHEY and CDR2 SMNVEV come from the germline V gene (reference sequence). The CDR3 is 15 residues long. The CDR3 is CASSFGLAGAGGYTF. In DNA, the CDR3 is TGTGCCAGCAGTTTCGGGCTTGCGGGGGCGGGTGGCTACACCTTC.

V and J are TRBV6-5 and TRBJ2-3; D is unresolved. In germline, CDR1 is MNHEY, CDR2 SVGAGI. CDR3 size: 17 residues. V was clipped by 4 bases and J by 7 bases, with 24 bases between them. The CDR3 spells CASSSSPTSFMVYTQYF. CDR3 DNA sequence: TGTGCCAGCAGTTCCTCCCCAACGTCGTTTATGGTTTATACGCAGTATTTT.

Details on this clonotype: The junction does not match germline at one end; this may be a read error. V usage is TRBV2 and J usage is TRBJ1-1; D unresolved. Germline CDR1 reads SNHLY; CDR2 reads FYNNEI. This CDR3 comprises 12 residues. CDR3 coding DNA: TGTGCCAGCAGTGATGAGGCATATGAAACTTTCTTT. It translates to CASSDEAYETFF.

The genes are TRBV7-2 and TRBJ1-1; no reliable D call. Germline V gene lookup returns CDR1 SGHTA and CDR2 FQGNSA. This CDR3 is 15 amino acids long. With 5 bases removed from V and 0 bases from J, the gap between germline ends came to 13 bases. CDR3 in amino acids: CASSQWMSLNTEAFF. The CDR3 DNA sequence: TGTGCCAGCAGCCAATGGATGAGTCTGAACACTGAAGCTTTCTTT. Full variable domain (outside the CDR3, taken from reference TRBV7-2 and TRBJ1-1): GAGVSQSPSNKVTEKGKDVELRCDPISGHTALYWYRQSLGQGLEFLIYFQGNSAPDKSGLPSDRFSAERTGGSVSTLTIQRTQQEDSAVYLCASSQWMSLNTEAFFGQGTRLTVV.

This clonotype was observed many times. This chain joins TRBV20-1 and TRBJ2-1; no firm D call. Germline assignment: CDR1 DFQATT and CDR2 SNEGSKA (reference sequence). The CDR3 has 14 amino acids. V lost 0 bases to trimming and J lost 3 bases, with 9 bases between them. As DNA, the CDR3 is TGCAGTGCTAGAGATAGGGAACACTACAATGAGCAGTTCTTC. This gives the protein CSARDREHYNEQFF.

There are a few counts of this clonotype. The chain is built from TRBV7-9 and TRBJ2-5, with D maybe TRBD2 (7 bases). The CDR3 is 16 residues long. V lost 2 bases and J 4 bases, leaving 17 bases between the germline ends. Germline loops: CDR1 SEHNR, CDR2 FQNEAQ (reference sequence). The CDR3: CASSLSRGPVRETQYF. CDR3 coding DNA: TGTGCCAGCAGCTTATCGCGGGGGCCTGTGAGAGAGACCCAGTACTTC.

This clonotype was counted ten times or more. The CDR3 nucleotides read TGTGCCAGCAGTTTATGGACGGCGGTTGAAGAGACCCAGTACTTC. Translated: CASSLWTAVEETQYF. The chain combines TRBV28 with TRBJ2-5; no firm D call. The V end was cut by 0 bases, the J end by 3 bases, with 11 bases between. Per the germline V gene, CDR1 is MDHEN and CDR2 is SYDVKM. The CDR3 totals 15 residues.

J is TRBJ2-3 and V is TRBV5-1, with 9 positions matching TRBD2. With V trimmed by 0 bases and J by 6 bases, 2 bases remained unmatched. The germline CDR1 and CDR2 sequences are SGHRS and YFSETQ. This CDR3 is 14 amino acids long. Written as DNA, the CDR3 is TGCGCCAGCAGCTTGGGACTAGCGGACGATACGCAGTATTTT. Translating it yields CASSLGLADDTQYF.

The gene calls are TRBV6-2 or TRBV6-3 and TRBJ2-1, with D possibly matching TRBD2 (5 bases). The CDR3 has 14 amino acids. CDR1 and CDR2 from the germline V gene are MNHEY and SVGEGT. Trimming pared 10 bases from V and 0 bases from J, leaving 13 bases between. For the CDR3, the DNA is TGTGCCACAGGACTGGGTTTCTCCTACAATGAGCAGTTCTTC. The encoded protein is CATGLGFSYNEQFF.

Notes on this clonotype: A single base separates this from a much larger clone, so it may be a read error. The chain carries TRBV27 and TRBJ2-3; 7 nucleotides agree with TRBD2. The germline V gene encodes CDR1 MNHEY and CDR2 SMNVEV (reference sequence). The V segment lost 3 bases and the J segment 5 bases; nucleotides outside the gene matches: 8. This CDR3 contains 15 residues. The CDR3 protein is CASSFGRGGLDTQYF. DNA for the CDR3: TGTGCCAGCAGTTTTGGGAGGGGTGGACTAGATACGCAGTATTTT.

This clonotype was detected a few times. The CDR3 sequence: CASSQVWSGGYTF. The CDR3 bases are TGTGCCAGCAGCCAAGTGTGGTCAGGAGGCTACACCTTC. The chain carries TRBV14 and TRBJ1-2, with no clear D. The CDR3 is made up of 13 amino acids. V lost 1 base and J lost 8, with 11 bases in between. Germline CDR1 and CDR2: SGHDN and FVKESK.

The chain combines TRBV5-1 with TRBJ2-1; 10 bases line up with TRBD1. Trimming cost V 2 bases and J 10 bases; bases outside gene matches: 12. The CDR3 extends over 16 amino acids. Germline V gene lookup returns CDR1 SGHRS and CDR2 YFSETQ. In DNA, the CDR3 is TGCGCCAGCAGCTTTGGACAGGGGGAAGTATGTGGCGAGCAGTTCTTC. Its translation: CASSFGQGEVCGEQFF. Full variable domain (remainder filled in from reference TRBV5-1 and TRBJ2-1): KAGVTQTPRYLIKTRGQQVTLSCSPISGHRSVSWYQQTPGQGLQFLFEYFSETQRNKGNFPGRFSGRQFSNSRSEMNVSTLELGDSALYLCASSFGQGEVCGEQFFGPGTRLTVL.

In this sample, this clonotype turned up many times. The chain is built from TRBV27 and TRBJ2-7, with 10 bases fitting TRBD1. V dropped 3 bases and J dropped 5; count of bases not matched to a gene: 7. Per the germline V gene, CDR1 is MNHEY and CDR2 is SMNVEV (reference sequence). CDR3 length: 15 amino acids. DNA of the CDR3: TGTGCCAGCAGTTTTGGACAGGGGGTAATCGACGAGCAGTACTTC. Translating gives CASSFGQGVIDEQYF.

This chain joins TRBV30 and TRBJ1-1; 7 nucleotides align to TRBD1. The germline gives CDR1 GTSNPN, CDR2 SVGIG (reference sequence). The CDR3 spans 13 residues. V was clipped by 0 bases and J by 4 bases; unmatched bases: 2. The CDR3 sequence is CAWSVAGGTEAFF. As DNA, the CDR3 is TGTGCCTGGAGTGTCGCAGGGGGCACTGAAGCTTTCTTT.

A few counts support this clonotype. This rearrangement joins TRBV20-1 to TRBJ2-3, with 9 positions matching TRBD2. The CDR3 totals 20 residues. The J segment lost 0 bases and the V segment lost 1 base, leaving 17 bases of the junction unmatched. Per germline, CDR1 DFQATT and CDR2 SNEGSKA (reference sequence). In DNA, the CDR3 is TGCAGTGCTAGAGGGAACGTAGCGGGAGCTCGAACCTCTAGCACAGATACGCAGTATTTT. It codes for CSARGNVAGARTSSTDTQYF.

This chain connects TRBV4-3 to TRBJ2-4; possibly TRBD2 for D (6 bases). Judging by the DNA end, TRBJ2-7 fits better; the J call may be wrong. Germline assignment: CDR1 LGHNA and CDR2 YSLEER. CDR3 length equals 16 residues. Written as DNA, the CDR3 is TGCGCCAGCAGCCGAGAACCAACTAGCTCCTCCTACGAGCAGTACTTC. As protein: CASSREPTSSSYEQYF.